The entry that follows covers one TCR beta chain sequence. Its cognate antigen is unknown. Time point here: sample taken at primary tumor resection. The sample belongs to a study of spatial heterogeneity in lung cancer. Study results and limitations: TCRs found ubiquitously expanded in tumor appeared in blood more at resection than at follow-up.

MiXCR was run by TCRdb on the 5' RACE reads, yielding one entry per CDR3 protein. The sample carries fewer than 65,000 distinct CDR3 sequences, roughly 6.4% recorded once. This TCR derives from a female donor with early-stage non-small cell lung cancer. This material consisted of PBMCs, taken at surgery.

The CDR3 DNA is TGTGCCAGCAGTTACTCGACGGGGAGGACTGAAGCTTTCTTT. It codes for CASSYSTGRTEAFF. The chain combines TRBV6-5 with TRBJ1-1; unclear D gene. The CDR3 extends over 14 amino acids. Germline loops: CDR1 MNHEY, CDR2 SVGAGI. Trimming took off 0 bases at V and 5 bases at J, with 10 bases between the two ends.